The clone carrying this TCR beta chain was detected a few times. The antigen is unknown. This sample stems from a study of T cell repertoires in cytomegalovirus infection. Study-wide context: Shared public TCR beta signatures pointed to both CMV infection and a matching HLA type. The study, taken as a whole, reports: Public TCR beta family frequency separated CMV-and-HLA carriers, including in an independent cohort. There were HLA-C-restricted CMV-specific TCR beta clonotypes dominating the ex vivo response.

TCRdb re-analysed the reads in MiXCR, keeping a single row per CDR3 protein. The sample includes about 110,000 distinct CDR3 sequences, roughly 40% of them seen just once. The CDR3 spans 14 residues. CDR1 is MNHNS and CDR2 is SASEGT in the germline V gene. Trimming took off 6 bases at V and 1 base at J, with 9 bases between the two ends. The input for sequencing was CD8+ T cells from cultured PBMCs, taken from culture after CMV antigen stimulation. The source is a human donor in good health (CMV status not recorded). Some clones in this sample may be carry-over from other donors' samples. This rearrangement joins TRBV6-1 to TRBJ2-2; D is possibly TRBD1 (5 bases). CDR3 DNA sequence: TGTGCCAGCAGCACCACAGGGAACACCGGGGAGCTGTTTTTT. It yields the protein CASSTTGNTGELFF.